Given below is one T cell receptor (beta chain) in context. These data come from a study of cytomegalovirus exposure and HLA in healthy donors. The PCR employed 60 Vbeta primers together with 13 Jbeta primers. Using immunoSEQ multiplex PCR, the repertoire was profiled, and TCRdb retains in-frame clones only, with some absent. The repertoire includes about 90,000 clones, 65% of them detected once, and about a fifth sits in the top ten. Looked up from germline, CDR1 is WSHSY and CDR2 is SAAADI. The CDR3 loop spans 16 amino acids. Trimming cost V 1 base and J 2 bases, with 9 bases left between them. This TCR came from a woman in her forties or fifties in good health and CMV-seropositive. The specimen sequenced was PBMCs. The chain joins TRBV10-2 to TRBJ2-6; D gene unclear. The CDR3 DNA is TGCGCCAGCAGTGAGTTGGTACAAACTGGGGCCAACGTCCTGACTTTC. It translates to CASSELVQTGANVLTF.